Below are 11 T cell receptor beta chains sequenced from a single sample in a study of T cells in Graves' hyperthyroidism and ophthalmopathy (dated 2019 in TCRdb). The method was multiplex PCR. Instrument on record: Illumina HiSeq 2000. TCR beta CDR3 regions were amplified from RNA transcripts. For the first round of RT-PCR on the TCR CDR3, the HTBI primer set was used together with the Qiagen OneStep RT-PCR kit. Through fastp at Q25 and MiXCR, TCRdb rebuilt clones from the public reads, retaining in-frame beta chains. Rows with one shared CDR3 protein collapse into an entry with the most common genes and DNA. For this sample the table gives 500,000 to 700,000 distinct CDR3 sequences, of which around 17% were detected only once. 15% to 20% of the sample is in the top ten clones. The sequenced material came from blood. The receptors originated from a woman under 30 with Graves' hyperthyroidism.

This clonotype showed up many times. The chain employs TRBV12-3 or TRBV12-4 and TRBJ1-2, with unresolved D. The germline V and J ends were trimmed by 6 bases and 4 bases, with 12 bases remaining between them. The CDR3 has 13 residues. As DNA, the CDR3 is TGTGCCAGCAGCCCATCCAGTTCCTATGGCTACACCTTC. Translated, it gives CASSPSSSYGYTF.

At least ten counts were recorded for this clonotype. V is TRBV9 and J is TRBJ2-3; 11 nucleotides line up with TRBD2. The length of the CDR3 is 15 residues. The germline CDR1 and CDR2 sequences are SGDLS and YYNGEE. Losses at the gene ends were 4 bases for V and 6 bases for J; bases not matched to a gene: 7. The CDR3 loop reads CASSSSGGDPDTQYF. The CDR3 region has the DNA TGTGCCAGCAGCAGTAGCGGGGGGGACCCCGATACGCAGTATTTT.

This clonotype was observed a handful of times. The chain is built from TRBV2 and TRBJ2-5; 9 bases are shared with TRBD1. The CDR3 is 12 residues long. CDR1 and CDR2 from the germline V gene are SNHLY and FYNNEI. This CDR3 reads CGDRDPLETQYF. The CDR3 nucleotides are TGTGGGGACAGGGATCCTTTGGAGACCCAGTACTTC.

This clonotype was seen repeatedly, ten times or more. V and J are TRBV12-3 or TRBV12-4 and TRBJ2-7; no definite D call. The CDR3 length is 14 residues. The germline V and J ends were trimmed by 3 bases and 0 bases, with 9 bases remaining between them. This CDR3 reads CASSLGKSSYEQYF. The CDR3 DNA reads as TGTGCCAGCAGTTTGGGTAAGAGCTCCTACGAGCAGTACTTC.

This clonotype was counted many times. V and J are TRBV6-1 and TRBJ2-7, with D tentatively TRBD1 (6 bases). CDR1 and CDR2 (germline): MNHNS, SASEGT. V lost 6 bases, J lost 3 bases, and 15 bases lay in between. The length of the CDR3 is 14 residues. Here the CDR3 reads CASRLMGASYEQYF. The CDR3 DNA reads TGTGCCAGCAGACTGATGGGGGCTAGCTACGAGCAGTACTTC.

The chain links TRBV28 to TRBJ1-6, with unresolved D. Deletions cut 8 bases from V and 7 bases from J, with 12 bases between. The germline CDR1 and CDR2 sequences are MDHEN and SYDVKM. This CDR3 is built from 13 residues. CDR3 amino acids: CASLRTQNSPLHF. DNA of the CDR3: TGTGCCAGCCTTAGGACGCAAAATTCACCCCTCCACTTT.

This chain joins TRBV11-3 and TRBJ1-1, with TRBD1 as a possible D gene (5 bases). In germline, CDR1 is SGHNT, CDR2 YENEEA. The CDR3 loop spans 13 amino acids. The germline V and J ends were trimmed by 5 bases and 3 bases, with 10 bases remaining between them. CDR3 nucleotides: TGTGCCAGCAGCAAGATGGGGGACACTGAAGCTTTCTTT. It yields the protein CASSKMGDTEAFF.

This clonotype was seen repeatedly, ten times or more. CDR3 nucleotide sequence: TGTGCCAGCAGCTTAAGGTCTTACGAGCAGTACTTC. Its translation: CASSLRSYEQYF. The chain recombines TRBV7-9 with TRBJ2-7; D not resolved. Trimming shortened V by 2 bases and J by 4 bases, and 6 bases separated the two germline ends. Germline V gene sequence: CDR1 SEHNR, CDR2 FQNEAQ (reference sequence). The CDR3 spans 12 residues.

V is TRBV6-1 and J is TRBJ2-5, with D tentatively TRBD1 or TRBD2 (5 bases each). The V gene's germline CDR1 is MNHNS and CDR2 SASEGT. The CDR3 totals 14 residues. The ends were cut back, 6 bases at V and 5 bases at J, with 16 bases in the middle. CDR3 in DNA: TGTGCCAGCAGCTGGGACGCCCTGAGGGAGACCCAGTACTTC. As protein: CASSWDALRETQYF.

DNA for the CDR3: TGTGCCAGCAGACTGGGTCAGGGGATGTACGAGCAGTACTTC. As protein: CASRLGQGMYEQYF. The J gene is TRBJ2-7, the V gene TRBV6-1; a possible D gene is TRBD1 (6 bases). The CDR3 spans 14 residues. The V gene lost 6 bases and the J gene lost 4 bases, with 16 bases spanning the gap. The germline gives CDR1 MNHNS, CDR2 SASEGT.

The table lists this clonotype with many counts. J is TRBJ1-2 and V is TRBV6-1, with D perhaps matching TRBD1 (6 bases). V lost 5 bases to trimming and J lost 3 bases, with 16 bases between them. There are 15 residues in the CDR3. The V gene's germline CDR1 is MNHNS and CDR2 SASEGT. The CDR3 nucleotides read TGTGCCAGCAGTCGACGGGACACCCGACACTATGGCTACACCTTC. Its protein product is CASSRRDTRHYGYTF.